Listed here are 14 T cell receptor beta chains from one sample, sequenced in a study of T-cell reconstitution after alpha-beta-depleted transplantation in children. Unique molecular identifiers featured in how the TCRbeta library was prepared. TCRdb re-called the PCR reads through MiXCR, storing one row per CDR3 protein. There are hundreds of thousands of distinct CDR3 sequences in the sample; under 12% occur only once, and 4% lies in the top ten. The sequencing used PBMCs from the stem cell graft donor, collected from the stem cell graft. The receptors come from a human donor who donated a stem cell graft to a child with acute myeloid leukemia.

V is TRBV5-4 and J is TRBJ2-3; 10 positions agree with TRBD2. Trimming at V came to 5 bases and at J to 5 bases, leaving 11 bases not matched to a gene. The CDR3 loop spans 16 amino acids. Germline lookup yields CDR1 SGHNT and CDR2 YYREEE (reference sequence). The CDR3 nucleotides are TGTGCCAGCAGACACGGACTAGCGGCCGGGCGAGATACGCAGTATTTT. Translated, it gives CASRHGLAAGRDTQYF.

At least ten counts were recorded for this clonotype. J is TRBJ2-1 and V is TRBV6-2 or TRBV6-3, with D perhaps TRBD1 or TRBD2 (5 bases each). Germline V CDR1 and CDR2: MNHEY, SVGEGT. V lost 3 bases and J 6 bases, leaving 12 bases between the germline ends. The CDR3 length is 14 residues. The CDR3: CASSYGTSVNEQFF. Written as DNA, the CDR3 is TGTGCCAGCAGTTATGGGACCTCGGTCAATGAGCAGTTCTTC.

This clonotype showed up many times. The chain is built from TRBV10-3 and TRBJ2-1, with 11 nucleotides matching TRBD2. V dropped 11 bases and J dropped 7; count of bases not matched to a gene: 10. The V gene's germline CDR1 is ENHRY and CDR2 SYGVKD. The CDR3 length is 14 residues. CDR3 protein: CASQLAGVENEQFF. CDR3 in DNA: TGTGCCTCACAACTAGCGGGAGTTGAGAATGAGCAGTTCTTC.

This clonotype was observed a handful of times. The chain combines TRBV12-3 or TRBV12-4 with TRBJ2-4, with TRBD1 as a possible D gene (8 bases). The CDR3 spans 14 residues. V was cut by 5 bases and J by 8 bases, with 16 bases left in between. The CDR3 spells CASSITGGGDIQYF. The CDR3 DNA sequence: TGTGCCAGCAGTATAACAGGGGGGGGGGACATTCAGTACTTC.

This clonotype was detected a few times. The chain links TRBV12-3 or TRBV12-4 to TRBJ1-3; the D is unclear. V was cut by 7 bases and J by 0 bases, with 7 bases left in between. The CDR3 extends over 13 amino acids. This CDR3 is CASTSGSGNTIYF. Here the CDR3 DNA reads TGTGCCAGCACCTCCGGCTCTGGAAACACCATATATTTT.

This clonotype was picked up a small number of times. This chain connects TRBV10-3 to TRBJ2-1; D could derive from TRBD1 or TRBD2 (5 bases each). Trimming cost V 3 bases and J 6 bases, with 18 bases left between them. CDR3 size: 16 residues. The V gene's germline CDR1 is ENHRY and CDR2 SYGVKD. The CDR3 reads CAISEGSGVRGNEQFF. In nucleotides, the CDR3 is TGTGCCATCAGTGAAGGTTCCGGGGTAAGGGGCAATGAGCAGTTCTTC.

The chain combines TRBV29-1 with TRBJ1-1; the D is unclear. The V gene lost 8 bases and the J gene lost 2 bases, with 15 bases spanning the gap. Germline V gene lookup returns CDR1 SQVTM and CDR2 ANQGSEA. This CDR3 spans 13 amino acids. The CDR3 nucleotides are TGCAGCCTCGGCAATGCATTCAACACTGAAGCTTTCTTT. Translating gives CSLGNAFNTEAFF.

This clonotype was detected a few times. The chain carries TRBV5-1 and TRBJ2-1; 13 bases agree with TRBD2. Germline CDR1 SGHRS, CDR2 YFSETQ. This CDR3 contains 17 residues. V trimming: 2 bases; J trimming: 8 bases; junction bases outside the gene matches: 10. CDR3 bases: TGCGCCAGCAGCTTTGGACTAGCGGGAGCCTTCTTGGATGAGCAGTTCTTC. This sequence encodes CASSFGLAGAFLDEQFF.

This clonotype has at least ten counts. The CDR3: CASSFIAGGRETQYF. CDR3 nucleotides: TGTGCCAGCAGTTTTATAGCGGGAGGTCGAGAGACCCAGTACTTC. The rearrangement links TRBV27 to TRBJ2-5, with 10 bases aligning to TRBD2. This CDR3 contains 15 residues. Germline V gene sequence: CDR1 MNHEY, CDR2 SMNVEV (reference sequence). V was pared by 3 bases and J by 4 bases, with 5 bases of the junction left unmatched.

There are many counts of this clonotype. Written as DNA, the CDR3 is TGCGCCAGCAGCCCGGGACAGACTACTAGCACAGATACGCAGTATTTT. Protein sequence: CASSPGQTTSTDTQYF. The V and J genes are TRBV5-1 and TRBJ2-3; 7 positions agree with TRBD1. The CDR3 runs to 16 residues. CDR1 SGHRS and CDR2 YFSETQ come from the germline V gene. J lost 0 bases, V lost 4 bases, and 8 bases had no gene match.

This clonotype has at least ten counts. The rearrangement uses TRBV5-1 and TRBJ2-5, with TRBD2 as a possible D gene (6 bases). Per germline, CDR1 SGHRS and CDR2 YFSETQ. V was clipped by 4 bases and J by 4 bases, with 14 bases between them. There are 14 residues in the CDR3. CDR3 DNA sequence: TGCGCCAGCAGCCAGAGGATGGGGGGAGAGACCCAGTACTTC. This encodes CASSQRMGGETQYF. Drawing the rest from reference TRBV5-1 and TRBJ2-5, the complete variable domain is KAGVTQTPRYLIKTRGQQVTLSCSPISGHRSVSWYQQTPGQGLQFLFEYFSETQRNKGNFPGRFSGRQFSNSRSEMNVSTLELGDSALYLCASSQRMGGETQYFGPGTRLLVL.

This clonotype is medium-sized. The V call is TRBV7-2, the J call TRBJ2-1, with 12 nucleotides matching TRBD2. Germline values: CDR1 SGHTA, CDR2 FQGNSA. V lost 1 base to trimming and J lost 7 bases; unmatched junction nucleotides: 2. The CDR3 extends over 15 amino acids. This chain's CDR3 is CASSLGLAGVNEQFF. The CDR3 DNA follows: TGTGCCAGCAGCTTAGGACTAGCGGGAGTTAATGAGCAGTTCTTC.

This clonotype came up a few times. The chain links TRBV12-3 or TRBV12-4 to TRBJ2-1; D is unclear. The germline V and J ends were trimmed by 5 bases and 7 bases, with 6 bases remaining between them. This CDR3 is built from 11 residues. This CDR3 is CASSSKNEQFF. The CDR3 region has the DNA TGTGCCAGCAGTAGTAAGAATGAGCAGTTCTTC.

The CDR3 loop reads CASSSLAPRDIQYF. The CDR3 nucleotides are TGTGCCAGCAGCTCACTAGCGCCTCGCGACATTCAGTACTTC. The chain uses TRBV7-9 and TRBJ2-4; 7 bases are shared with TRBD2. Germline V gene sequence: CDR1 SEHNR, CDR2 FQNEAQ (reference sequence). The V and J ends lost 4 bases and 8 bases, in that order; junction bases with no gene match: 8. The length of the CDR3 is 14 residues.